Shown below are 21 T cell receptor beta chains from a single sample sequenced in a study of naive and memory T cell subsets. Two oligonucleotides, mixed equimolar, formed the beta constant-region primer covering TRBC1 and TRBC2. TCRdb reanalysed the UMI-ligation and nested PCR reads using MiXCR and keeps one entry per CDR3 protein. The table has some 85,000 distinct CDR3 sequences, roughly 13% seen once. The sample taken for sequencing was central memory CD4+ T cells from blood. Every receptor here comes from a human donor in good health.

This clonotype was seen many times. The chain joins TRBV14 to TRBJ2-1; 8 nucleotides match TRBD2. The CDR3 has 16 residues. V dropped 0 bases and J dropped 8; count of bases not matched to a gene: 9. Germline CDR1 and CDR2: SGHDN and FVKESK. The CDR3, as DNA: TGTGCCAGCAGCCAAGATACCGGGAGGGCCAGGGATGAGCAGTTCTTC. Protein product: CASSQDTGRARDEQFF.

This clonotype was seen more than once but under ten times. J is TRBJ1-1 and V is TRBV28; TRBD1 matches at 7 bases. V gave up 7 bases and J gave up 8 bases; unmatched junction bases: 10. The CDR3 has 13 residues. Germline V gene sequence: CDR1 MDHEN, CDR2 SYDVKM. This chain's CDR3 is CASIEGQRIEAFF. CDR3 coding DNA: TGTGCCAGCATCGAGGGACAGCGGATCGAAGCTTTCTTT.

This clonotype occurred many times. CDR3 residues: CASSQSVLRTYEQYF. CDR3 bases: TGTGCCAGCAGCCAAAGCGTTCTCAGAACCTACGAGCAGTACTTC. The chain couples TRBV3-1 to TRBJ2-7; D not resolved. The ends were cut back, 2 bases at V and 2 bases at J, with 13 bases in the middle. The CDR3 runs to 15 residues. CDR1 is LGHDT and CDR2 is YNNKEL in the germline V gene (reference sequence).

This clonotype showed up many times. CDR3 protein: CASSLYSTSGNRAGELFF. DNA of the CDR3: TGTGCCAGCAGCTTATATTCGACTAGCGGGAATCGGGCCGGGGAGCTGTTTTTT. The rearrangement links TRBV7-8 to TRBJ2-2; 11 positions agree with TRBD2. Germline loops: CDR1 SGHVS, CDR2 FQNEAQ. J was trimmed by 6 bases and V by 2 bases; bases with no gene match: 11. The CDR3 totals 18 residues.

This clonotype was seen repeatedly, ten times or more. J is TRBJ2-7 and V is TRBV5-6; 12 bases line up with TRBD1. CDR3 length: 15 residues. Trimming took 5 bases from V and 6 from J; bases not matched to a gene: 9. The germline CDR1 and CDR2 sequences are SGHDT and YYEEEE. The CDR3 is CASSSPGQGATEQYF. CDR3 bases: TGTGCCAGCAGTAGCCCGGGACAGGGGGCAACCGAGCAGTACTTC.

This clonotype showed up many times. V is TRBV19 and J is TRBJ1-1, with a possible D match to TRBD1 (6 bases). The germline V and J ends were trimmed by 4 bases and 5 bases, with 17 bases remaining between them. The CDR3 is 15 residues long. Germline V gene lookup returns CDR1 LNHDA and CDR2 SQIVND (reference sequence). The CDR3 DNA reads TGTGCCAGTAGTAATAGGGGACATCTCGATACTGAAGCTTTCTTT. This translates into CASSNRGHLDTEAFF.

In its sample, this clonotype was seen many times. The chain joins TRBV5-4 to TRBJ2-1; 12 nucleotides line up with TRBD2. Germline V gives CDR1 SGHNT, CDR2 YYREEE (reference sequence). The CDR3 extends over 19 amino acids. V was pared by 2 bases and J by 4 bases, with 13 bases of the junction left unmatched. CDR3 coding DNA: TGTGCCAGCAGCTTCGGGCTAGCGGGAGGGGGACGTGGGTACAATGAGCAGTTCTTC. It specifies CASSFGLAGGGRGYNEQFF.

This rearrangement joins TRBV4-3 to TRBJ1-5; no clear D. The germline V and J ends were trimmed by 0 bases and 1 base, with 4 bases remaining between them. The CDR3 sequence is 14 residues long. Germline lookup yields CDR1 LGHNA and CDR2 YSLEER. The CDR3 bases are TGCGCCAGCAGCCAAGATCACAGCAATCAGCCCCAGCATTTT. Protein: CASSQDHSNQPQHF.

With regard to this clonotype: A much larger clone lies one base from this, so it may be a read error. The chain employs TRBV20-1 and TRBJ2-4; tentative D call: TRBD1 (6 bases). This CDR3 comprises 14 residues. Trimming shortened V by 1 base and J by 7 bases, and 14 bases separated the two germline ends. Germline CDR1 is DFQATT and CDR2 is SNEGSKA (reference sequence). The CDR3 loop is CSARAQGRCNIQYF. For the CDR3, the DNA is TGCAGTGCTAGAGCACAGGGCCGGTGTAACATTCAGTACTTC.

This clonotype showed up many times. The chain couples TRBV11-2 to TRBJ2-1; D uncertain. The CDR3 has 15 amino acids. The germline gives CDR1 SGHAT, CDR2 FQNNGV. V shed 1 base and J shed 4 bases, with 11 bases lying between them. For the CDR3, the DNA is TGTGCCAGCAGCTTAGCCGCCGGCCTGTACAATGAGCAGTTCTTC. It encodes CASSLAAGLYNEQFF.

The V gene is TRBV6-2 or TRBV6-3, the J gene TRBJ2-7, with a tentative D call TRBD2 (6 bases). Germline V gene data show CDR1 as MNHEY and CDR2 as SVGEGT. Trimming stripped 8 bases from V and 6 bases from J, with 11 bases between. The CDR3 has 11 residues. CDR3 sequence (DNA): TGTGCCAGCGGGAGGAGTGGCGAGCAGTACTTC. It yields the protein CASGRSGEQYF.

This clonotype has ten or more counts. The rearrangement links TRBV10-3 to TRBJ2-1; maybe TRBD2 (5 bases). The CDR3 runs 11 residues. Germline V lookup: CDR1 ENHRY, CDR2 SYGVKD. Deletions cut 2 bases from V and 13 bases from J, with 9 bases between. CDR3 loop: CAISEDYVQFF. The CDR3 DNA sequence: TGTGCCATCAGTGAGGACTACGTTCAGTTCTTC.

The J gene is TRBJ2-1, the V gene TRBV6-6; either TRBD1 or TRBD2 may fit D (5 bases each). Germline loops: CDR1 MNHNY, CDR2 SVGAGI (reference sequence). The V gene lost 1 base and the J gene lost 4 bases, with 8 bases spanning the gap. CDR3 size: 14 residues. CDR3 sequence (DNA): TGTGCCAGCAGTTACTGGGGACCTTACAATGAGCAGTTCTTC. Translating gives CASSYWGPYNEQFF.

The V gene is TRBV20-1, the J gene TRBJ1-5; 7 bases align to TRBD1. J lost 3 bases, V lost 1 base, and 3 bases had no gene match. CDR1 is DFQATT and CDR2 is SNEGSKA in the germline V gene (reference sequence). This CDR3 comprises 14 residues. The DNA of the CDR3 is TGCAGTGCTAGAGGGGACAGCTTCAATCAGCCCCAGCATTTT. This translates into CSARGDSFNQPQHF.

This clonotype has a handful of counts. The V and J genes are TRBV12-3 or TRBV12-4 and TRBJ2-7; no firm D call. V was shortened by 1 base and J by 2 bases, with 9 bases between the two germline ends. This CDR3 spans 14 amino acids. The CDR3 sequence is CASSLGGTTYEQYF. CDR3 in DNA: TGTGCCAGCAGTTTAGGTGGAACTACCTACGAGCAGTACTTC.

The CDR3 DNA is TGTGCCAGCAGGATGGGACAGGGGGAGGGGGAAGCTTTCTTT. This translates into CASRMGQGEGEAFF. The chain recombines TRBV6-5 with TRBJ1-1, with TRBD1 matching over 11 bases. V trimming: 6 bases; J trimming: 8 bases; junction bases outside the gene matches: 8. The CDR3 spans 14 residues. Germline loops: CDR1 MNHEY, CDR2 SVGAGI.

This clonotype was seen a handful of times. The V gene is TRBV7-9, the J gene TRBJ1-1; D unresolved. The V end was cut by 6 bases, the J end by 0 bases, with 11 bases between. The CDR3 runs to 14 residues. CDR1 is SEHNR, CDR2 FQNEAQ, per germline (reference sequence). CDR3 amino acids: CASRLWQMNTEAFF. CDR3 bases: TGTGCCAGCAGGTTGTGGCAGATGAACACTGAAGCTTTCTTT.

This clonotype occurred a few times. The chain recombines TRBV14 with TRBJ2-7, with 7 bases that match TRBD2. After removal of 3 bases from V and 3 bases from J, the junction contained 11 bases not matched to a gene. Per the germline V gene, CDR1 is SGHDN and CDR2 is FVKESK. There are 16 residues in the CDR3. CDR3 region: CASSQGLTSSGYEQYF. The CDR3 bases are TGTGCCAGCAGCCAGGGGTTGACTAGCTCGGGCTACGAGCAGTACTTC.

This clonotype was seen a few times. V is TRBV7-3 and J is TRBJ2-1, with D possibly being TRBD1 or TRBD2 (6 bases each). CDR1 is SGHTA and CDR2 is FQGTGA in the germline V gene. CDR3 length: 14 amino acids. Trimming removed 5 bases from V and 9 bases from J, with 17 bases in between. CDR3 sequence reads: CASSPGVGGGEQFF. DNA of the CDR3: TGTGCCAGCAGCCCAGGGGTCGGGGGAGGTGAGCAGTTCTTC.

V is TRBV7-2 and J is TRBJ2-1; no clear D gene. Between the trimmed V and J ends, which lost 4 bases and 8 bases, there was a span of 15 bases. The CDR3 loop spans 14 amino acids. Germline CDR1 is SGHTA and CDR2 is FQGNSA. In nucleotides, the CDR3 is TGTGCCAGCAGCTCCCCTAGTTATGGGCATGAGCAGTTCTTC. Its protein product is CASSSPSYGHEQFF. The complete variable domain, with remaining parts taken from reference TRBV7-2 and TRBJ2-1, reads GAGVSQSPSNKVTEKGKDVELRCDPISGHTALYWYRQSLGQGLEFLIYFQGNSAPDKSGLPSDRFSAERTGGSVSTLTIQRTQQEDSAVYLCASSSPSYGHEQFFGPGTRLTVL.

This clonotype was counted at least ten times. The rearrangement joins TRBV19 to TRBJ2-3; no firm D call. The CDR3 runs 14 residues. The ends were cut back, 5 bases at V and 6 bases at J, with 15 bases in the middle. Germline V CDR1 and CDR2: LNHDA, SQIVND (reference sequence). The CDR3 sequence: CASSFSRTADTQYF. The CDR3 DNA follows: TGTGCCAGTAGTTTTTCGCGTACGGCGGATACGCAGTATTTT.